The T cell receptor (beta chain) under discussion was sequenced for a study of blood T cell repertoires in COVID-19. Study background: Collection of acute and convalescent COVID-19 samples took place in the United States, Italy and Spain. PBMCs, B-cell-depleted T cells, or T cells were the source of the cDNA or gDNA that made up the material.

The CDR3 runs 12 residues. The V gene's germline CDR1 is MNHEY and CDR2 SVGEGT. V shed 4 bases and J 10 bases; nucleotides not matched to a gene: 4. This clone was seen only once. In the study's own analysis: Quantification of nucleated cells was approximated via reference gene primer amplification. The table came from immunoSEQ multiplex PCR; TCRdb's copy has only in-frame clones and leaves some out. V and J calls plus clone size are reproduced from that table; the DNA served to infer D and trimming. The top ten clones hold roughly 27% of a sample with some 77,000 clones, about four fifths of them seen once.

Sequenced input: peripheral blood. The gene calls are TRBV6-2 or TRBV6-3 and TRBJ1-1, with 9 bases that match TRBD1. The TCR was taken from a man aged 65 to 79 with acute or convalescent COVID-19. This chain's CDR3 is CASSFGQGRAFF. The CDR3, as DNA: TGTGCCAGCAGTTTTGGACAGGGGCGAGCTTTCTTT.